This TCR beta chain is from a study of blood T cell repertoires in COVID-19. Profiled with immunoSEQ multiplex PCR; TCRdb holds only in-frame clones, not every one. Of some 160,000 clones listed, approximately 80% are singletons. The germline V gene has CDR1 MNHEY and CDR2 SMNVEV (reference sequence). This CDR3 region has 14 residues. V dropped 5 bases and J dropped 0 bases, with 8 bases sitting between them. The sample comprised peripheral blood. The receptor comes from a man between 70 and 80 years old who had recovered from COVID-19. The chain has TRBV27 and TRBJ1-5, with D possibly TRBD1 on 5 matching bases. Here the CDR3 reads CASSDRDSNQPQHF. The CDR3 bases are TGTGCCAGCAGTGACAGAGATAGCAATCAGCCCCAGCATTTT.